This T cell receptor beta chain was retrieved from a study of cytomegalovirus exposure and HLA in healthy donors. Comments on this clone: Its antigen is undetermined.

Sequencing used immunoSEQ multiplex PCR; TCRdb keeps in-frame clones, though not all of them. The sample has about 200,000 clones; 84% are singletons. Separate from the roughly 730-subject first cohort, the roughly 120-subject validation cohort was the one that the donors belonged to. Findings and caveats of the study: The study listed roughly 160 cytomegalovirus-associated TCR beta chains.

The sample consisted of PBMCs. This clonotype was obtained from a woman aged 25 to 45 in good health and CMV-seropositive.

The CDR3 loop is CASSYSRGGRAEAFF. The CDR3 nucleotides read TGTGCCAGCAGTTACTCACGCGGGGGGAGGGCTGAAGCTTTCTTT. This chain connects TRBV6-5 to TRBJ1-1; TRBD1 might be the D (5 bases). Germline loops: CDR1 MNHEY, CDR2 SVGAGI. V gave up 0 bases and J gave up 6 bases, with 14 bases separating them. The CDR3 extends over 15 amino acids.